The rows below give T cell receptor beta chains drawn from one sample of a study of blood T cell repertoires in COVID-19. Using immunoSEQ multiplex PCR, the repertoire was profiled, and TCRdb retains in-frame clones only, with some absent. The sample contains 140,000 to 150,000 clones, about 80% of which appear only once. The sample was peripheral blood. All receptors come from a human donor in a cohort sampled during active COVID-19. Each CDR3 is given with its conserved first and last residue. Each record gives: CDR3 protein, CDR3 DNA, clone size, D gene, V gene, J gene. D genes are given only for firm matches. Size tells how often a clone was seen (once, few, many) or the class of an expanded clone, and some rows leave it out.

CASSGGQGGEKLFF	TGTGCCAGCAGCGGAGGACAGGGTGGTGAAAAACTGTTTTTT	-	TRBD1	TRBV5-6	TRBJ1-4
CASSPGTLVHTIYF	TGTGCCAGCAGTCCAGGGACTTTGGTACACACCATATATTTT	-	-	TRBV6-5	TRBJ1-3
CASTVRILGEGSGNTIYF	TGTGCCAGCACCGTACGGATTCTTGGGGAGGGCTCTGGAAACACCATATATTTT	-	-	TRBV28	TRBJ1-3
CASSSQDRSPVSIYF	TGTGCCAGCAGCTCACAGGACAGGTCCCCTGTCTCCATATATTTT	-	TRBD1	TRBV11-2	TRBJ1-3
CASSFGQGGGYTF	TGTGCCAGCAGTTTCGGACAGGGGGGCGGCTACACCTTC	-	TRBD1	TRBV12-3/TRBV12-4	TRBJ1-2
CATSRSGLALDETQYF	TGTGCCACCAGCAGATCCGGACTAGCCTTGGATGAGACCCAGTACTTC	-	TRBD2	TRBV15	TRBJ2-5
CASSSTGPPYEQYF	TGTGCCAGCAGTTCGACAGGTCCACCCTACGAGCAGTACTTC	-	-	TRBV27	TRBJ2-7
CSVDRSQGEQYF	TGCAGCGTGGACAGGAGCCAGGGCGAGCAGTACTTC	-	TRBD1	TRBV29-1	TRBJ2-7
CASSEMTGEGYGYTF	TGTGCCAGCAGTGAAATGACAGGGGAGGGGTATGGCTACACCTTC	-	TRBD1	TRBV6-1	TRBJ1-2
CASGILGYYNEQFF	TGTGCCAGCGGTATATTGGGCTACTACAATGAGCAGTTCTTC	-	-	TRBV6-5	TRBJ2-1
CASSVLSGDGHEQFF	TGTGCCAGCAGCGTATTAAGCGGGGATGGGCATGAGCAGTTCTTC	-	TRBD2	TRBV9	TRBJ2-1
CASSPRQVGGGNTIYF	TGTGCCAGCAGCCCGAGACAGGTTGGAGGCGGAAACACCATATATTTT	-	-	TRBV9	TRBJ1-3
CASSYTWGDLNTEAFF	TGTGCCAGCAGTTACACATGGGGGGATCTGAACACTGAAGCTTTCTTT	-	-	TRBV6-5	TRBJ1-1
CASSQDSFGGRYNEGREKLFF	TGTGCCAGCAGCCAAGACTCTTTCGGGGGGCGATATAATGAAGGTCGCGAAAAACTGTTTTTT	once	-	TRBV4-2	TRBJ1-4
CASSVVSDSPLHF	TGTGCCAGCAGCGTAGTATCAGATTCACCCCTCCACTTT	-	-	TRBV9	TRBJ1-6
CASSSRGYTF	TGTGCCAGCAGTTCGCGGGGCTACACCTTC	-	-	TRBV28	TRBJ1-2
CASSSNRGMNTEAFF	TGTGCCAGCAGCTCCAACCGGGGTATGAACACTGAAGCTTTCTTT	-	-	TRBV5-4	TRBJ1-1
CASSTGGGTDTQYF	TGTGCCAGCAGCACCGGGGGGGGCACAGATACGCAGTATTTT	-	TRBD2	TRBV9	TRBJ2-3
CASSSRGRGGDTQYF	TGTGCCAGCAGCTCCCGCGGGCGGGGGGGAGATACGCAGTATTTT	-	TRBD2	TRBV11-3	TRBJ2-3
CAIRGQGSTDTQYF	TGTGCCATCAGGGGGCAGGGTAGCACAGATACGCAGTATTTT	-	-	TRBV10-3	TRBJ2-3